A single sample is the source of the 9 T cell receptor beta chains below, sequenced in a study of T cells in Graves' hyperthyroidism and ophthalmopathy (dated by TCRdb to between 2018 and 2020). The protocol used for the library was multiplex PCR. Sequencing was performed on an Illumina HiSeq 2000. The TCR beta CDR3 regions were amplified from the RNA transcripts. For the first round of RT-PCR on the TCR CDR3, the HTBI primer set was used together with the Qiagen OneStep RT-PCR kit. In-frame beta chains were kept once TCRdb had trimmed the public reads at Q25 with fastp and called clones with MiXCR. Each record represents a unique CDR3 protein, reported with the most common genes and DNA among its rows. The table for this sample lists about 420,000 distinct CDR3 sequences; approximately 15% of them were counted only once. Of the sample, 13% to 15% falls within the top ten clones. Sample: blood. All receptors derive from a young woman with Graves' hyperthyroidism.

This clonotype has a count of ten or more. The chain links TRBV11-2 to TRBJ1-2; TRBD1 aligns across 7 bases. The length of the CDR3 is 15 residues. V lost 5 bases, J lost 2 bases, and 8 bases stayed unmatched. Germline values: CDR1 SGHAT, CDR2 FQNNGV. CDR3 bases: TGTGCCAGCAGCCCTTCGACAGGGAGAAACTATGGCTACACCTTC. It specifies CASSPSTGRNYGYTF. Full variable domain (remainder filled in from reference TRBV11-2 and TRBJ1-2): EAGVAQSPRYKIIEKRQSVAFWCNPISGHATLYWYQQILGQGPKLLIQFQNNGVVDDSQLPKDRFSAERLKGVDSTLKIQPAKLEDSAVYLCASSPSTGRNYGYTFGSGTRLTVV.

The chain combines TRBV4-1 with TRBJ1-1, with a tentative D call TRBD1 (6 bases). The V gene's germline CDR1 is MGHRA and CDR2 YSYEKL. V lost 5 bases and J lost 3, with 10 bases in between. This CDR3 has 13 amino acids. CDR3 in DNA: TGCGCCAGCAGCTATGAGGGGGACACTGAAGCTTTCTTT. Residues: CASSYEGDTEAFF.

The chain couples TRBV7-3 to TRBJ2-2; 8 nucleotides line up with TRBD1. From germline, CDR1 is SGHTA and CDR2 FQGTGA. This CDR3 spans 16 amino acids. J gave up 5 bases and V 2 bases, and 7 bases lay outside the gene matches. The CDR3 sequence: CASSLFQGAKTGELFF. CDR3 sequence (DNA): TGTGCCAGCAGCTTATTCCAGGGGGCTAAAACCGGGGAGCTGTTTTTT.

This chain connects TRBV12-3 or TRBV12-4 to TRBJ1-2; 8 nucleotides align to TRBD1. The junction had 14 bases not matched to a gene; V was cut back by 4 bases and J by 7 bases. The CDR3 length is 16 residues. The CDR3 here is CASSSNTQGAQGGYTF. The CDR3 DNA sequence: TGTGCCAGCAGTTCGAATACTCAGGGGGCGCAGGGTGGCTACACCTTC.

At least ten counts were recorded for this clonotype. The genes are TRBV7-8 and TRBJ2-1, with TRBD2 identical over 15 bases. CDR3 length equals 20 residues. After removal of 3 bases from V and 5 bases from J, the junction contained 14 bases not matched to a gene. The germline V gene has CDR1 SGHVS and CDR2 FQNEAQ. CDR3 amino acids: CASSFRTGTSGGKQNNEQFF. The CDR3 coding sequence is TGTGCCAGCAGCTTCCGTACTGGGACTAGCGGGGGGAAACAAAACAATGAGCAGTTCTTC.

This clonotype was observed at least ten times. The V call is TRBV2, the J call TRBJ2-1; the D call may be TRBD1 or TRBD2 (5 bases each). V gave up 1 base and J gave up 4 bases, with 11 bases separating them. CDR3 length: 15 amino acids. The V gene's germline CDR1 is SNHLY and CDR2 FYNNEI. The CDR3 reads CASSEDGDLYNEQFF. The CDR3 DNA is TGTGCCAGCAGTGAAGACGGGGACCTTTACAATGAGCAGTTCTTC.

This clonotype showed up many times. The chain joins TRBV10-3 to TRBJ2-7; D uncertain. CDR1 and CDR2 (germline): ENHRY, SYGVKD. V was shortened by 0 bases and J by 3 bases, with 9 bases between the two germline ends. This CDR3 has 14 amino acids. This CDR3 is CAISESGQSYEQYF. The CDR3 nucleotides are TGTGCCATCAGTGAGTCCGGGCAGAGCTACGAGCAGTACTTC.

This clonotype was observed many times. The CDR3 protein is CASSYSIGRAYEQYF. CDR3 in DNA: TGTGCCAGCAGTTACTCGATCGGGCGAGCCTACGAGCAGTACTTC. J is TRBJ2-7 and V is TRBV6-5; the D is unclear. Germline CDR1 reads MNHEY; CDR2 reads SVGAGI. The CDR3 consists of 15 residues. V lost 0 bases, J lost 2 bases, and 11 bases lay in between.

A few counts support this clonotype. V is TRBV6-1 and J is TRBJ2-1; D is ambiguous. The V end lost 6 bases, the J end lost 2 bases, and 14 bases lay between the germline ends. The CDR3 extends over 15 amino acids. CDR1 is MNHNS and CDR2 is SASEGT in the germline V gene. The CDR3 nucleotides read TGTGCCAGCAGAAAGACCCGCGGCGCCTACAATGAGCAGTTCTTC. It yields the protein CASRKTRGAYNEQFF.